This T cell receptor (beta chain) was recorded in a study of T cells in Graves' hyperthyroidism and ophthalmopathy. Amplification yielded TCR beta CDR3 regions, with RNA transcripts as the source. With the HTBI primer set, the TCR CDR3 went through a first round of RT-PCR. In TCRdb, the multiplex PCR reads were re-called with MiXCR into one record per CDR3 protein. The sample contains 500,000 to 650,000 distinct CDR3 sequences, about 15% of which appear only once. Notes on this clonotype: The junction departs from germline at one end; a sequencing error may be responsible.

Hyperthyroidism in the patients, aged 18 to 65, was newly diagnosed and under 2 months in duration. Diagnoses used clinical symptoms, serum thyroxine and TRAb, thyroid ultrasound and orbital computed tomography. In germline, CDR1 is SGHTA, CDR2 FQGTGA. This CDR3 is built from 13 residues. The sample comprised blood. The chain combines TRBV7-3 with TRBJ2-3; D remains ambiguous. The TCR sequence derives from a woman aged 40-49 years with Graves' hyperthyroidism. As DNA, the CDR3 is TGTGCCAGCAGCTTAATGGGCACAGATACGGAGTATTTT. It encodes CASSLMGTDTEYF.